This T cell receptor (beta chain) was documented in a study of vaccination and CD4 T cells after COVID-19. Study information: The cells in question were stimulated using overlapping spike peptides derived from SARS-CoV-2, HCoV-NL63, HCoV-OC43 and HCoV-229E. Regarding the study as a whole: Median approximately 84% of reactive clones detected in convalescent patients emerged only post-vaccination. Median numbers of SARS-CoV-2-reactive clonotypes increased from roughly 22 to 38 (not a significant change).

Treatment in this sample: roughly ten-day PBMC culture with coronavirus spike peptide pools or control peptides (ViraFEST assay). This clonotype rates as medium-sized. Antigen: not known. The Oncomine TCR Beta short-read assay sequenced DNA from cultured CD4+ T cells. TCRdb reprocessed the PCR reads via MiXCR and lists one record per CDR3 protein. The repertoire holds about 14,000 distinct CDR3 sequences, around 24% seen once, with roughly a sixth in the top ten. Sequencing was performed on CD4+ T cells from blood, cultured in vitro, taken after SARS-CoV-2 vaccination. The origin of this receptor is a human donor who had recovered from COVID-19.

Here the CDR3 DNA reads TGTGCCAGCCGCCCGAACTCTGGAAACACCATATATTTT. Translation: CASRPNSGNTIYF. The V call is TRBV27, the J call TRBJ1-3; no firm D call. Trimming stripped 8 bases from V and 0 bases from J, with 8 bases between. The CDR3 is 13 residues long. Per the germline V gene, CDR1 is MNHEY and CDR2 is SMNVEV (reference sequence).